The rows below give T cell receptor beta chains drawn from one sample of a study of T cell repertoires in cytomegalovirus infection. In TCRdb, the reads were re-called with MiXCR into one record per CDR3 protein. The sample contains about 530,000 distinct CDR3 sequences, around 27% of which appear only once. Sequencing was done on a sample of PBMCs. All receptors derive from a human donor in good health (CMV status not recorded). Some clones in this sample may be carry-over from other donors' samples. The CDR3 runs from the conserved cysteine through the conserved F or W. The D gene is left open where the match is weak. Size tells how often a clone was seen (once, few, many) or the class of an expanded clone, and some rows leave it out.

v_gene	j_gene	abundance	d_gene	len	CDR3nt	CDR3aa
TRBV7-3	TRBJ2-3	NA	NA	13	TGTGCCAGCAGCCGGACTCGGCGGGATACGCAGTATTTT	CASSRTRRDTQYF
TRBV6-6	TRBJ1-3	many	NA	16	TGTGCCAGCAGTTACGATGGCAGCTTCTCTGGAAACACCATATATTTT	CASSYDGSFSGNTIYF
TRBV6-2/TRBV6-3	TRBJ2-5	NA	NA	15	TGTGCCAGCAGTGACATTGTGGGGTCACAAGAGACCCAGTACTTC	CASSDIVGSQETQYF
TRBV25-1	TRBJ2-2	few	NA	14	TGTGCCAGCAGTGAATGGTCGGGTAGCGGGGAGCTGTTTTTT	CASSEWSGSGELFF
TRBV2	TRBJ2-3	NA	NA	14	TGTGCCAGTACCTTGGGAGGCATCACAGATACGCAGTATTTT	CASTLGGITDTQYF
TRBV5-4	TRBJ1-3	NA	NA	13	TGTGCCAGCAGCGGACCGCTTGGAAACACCATATATTTT	CASSGPLGNTIYF
TRBV7-2	TRBJ2-3	many	NA	11	TGTGCCAGCAGCTTAGAAGATACGCAGTATTTT	CASSLEDTQYF
TRBV7-8	TRBJ1-2	many	NA	15	TGTGCCAGCAGCTTAGAGGGCAGGGCGGACTATGGCTACACCTTC	CASSLEGRADYGYTF
TRBV18	TRBJ2-1	few	TRBD2	21	TGTGCCAGCTCACCACGGACTAGCGGGAGTAATGGGGGCCTCTCCTACAATGAGCAGTTCTTC	CASSPRTSGSNGGLSYNEQFF
TRBV6-2/TRBV6-3	TRBJ1-5	few	NA	13	TGTGCCAGCAGTTACGGGTCTGGTCAGCCCCAGCATTTT	CASSYGSGQPQHF
TRBV12-3/TRBV12-4	TRBJ1-5	few	NA	16	TGTGCCAGCAGTTTACGCCGGGGGGTTGACAATCAGCCCCAGCATTTT	CASSLRRGVDNQPQHF
TRBV12-3/TRBV12-4	TRBJ2-6	NA	NA	16	TGTGCCAGCAGTTTAGTCCGAGGATCTGGGGCCAACGTCCTGACTTTC	CASSLVRGSGANVLTF
TRBV7-6	TRBJ2-3	many	NA	13	TGTGCCAGCAGCCCCGGGTCCCGAGATACGCAGTATTTT	CASSPGSRDTQYF
TRBV6-2/TRBV6-3	TRBJ2-3	NA	NA	13	TGTGCCACAACTAGGGGGAGCACAGATACGCAGTATTTT	CATTRGSTDTQYF
TRBV7-9	TRBJ2-3	NA	TRBD1	14	TGTGCCAGCAGCTCGGACAGGGTCTCAGATACGCAGTATTTT	CASSSDRVSDTQYF
TRBV25-1	TRBJ2-1	NA	NA	14	TGTGCCAGCAGTATCGCCCCACAAAGGGATGAGCAGTTCTTC	CASSIAPQRDEQFF
TRBV9	TRBJ1-1	NA	NA	12	TGTGCCAGCAGTCCAAGGGGGGACCAAGCTTTCTTT	CASSPRGDQAFF
TRBV7-6	TRBJ1-4	many	NA	15	TGTGCCAGCAGCCCCCAGCAGGGGCTTGGTGAAAAACTGTTTTTT	CASSPQQGLGEKLFF
TRBV7-2	TRBJ2-2	NA	NA	14	TGTGCCAGCACCGCTAACGCGAACACCGGGGAGCTGTTTTTT	CASTANANTGELFF
TRBV5-5	TRBJ2-5	NA	NA	15	TGTGCCAGCAGCTTGGCCTCGTCCTACCAAGAGACCCAGTACTTC	CASSLASSYQETQYF
TRBV7-8	TRBJ2-1	many	TRBD2	15	TGTGCCAGCAGCTTCTTTAGCGGGAGTGGGGATGAGCAGTTCTTC	CASSFFSGSGDEQFF
TRBV29-1	TRBJ1-2	NA	NA	12	TGCAGCGTTGTTGGGGGTGGCTATGGCTACACCTTC	CSVVGGGYGYTF
TRBV12-3/TRBV12-4	TRBJ1-1	many	TRBD1	14	TGTGCCAGCAGTCTCGGACAGGCTGGCCCTGGGGCTTTCTTT	CASSLGQAGPGAFF
TRBV6-2/TRBV6-3	TRBJ2-2	NA	NA	12	TGTGCCAGCAACTTCGCGGCAAGGGAGCTGTTTTTT	CASNFAARELFF
TRBV14	TRBJ1-3	NA	NA	14	TGTGCCAGCAGCCAAGATTTCCGGGGAAACACCATATATTTT	CASSQDFRGNTIYF
TRBV6-5	TRBJ1-1	NA	NA	13	TGTGCCAGCAGTTACGGTGGCGTCACTGAAGCTTTCTTT	CASSYGGVTEAFF
TRBV6-1	TRBJ2-1	many	TRBD1	18	TGTGCCAGCAGTGAGTACGACAGGGCCGCGAATCTTAACAATGAGCAGTTCTTC	CASSEYDRAANLNNEQFF
TRBV2	TRBJ2-2	few	NA	16	TGTGCCAGCAGGAGACTAGTTGCGGATGACACCGGGGAGCTGTTTTTT	CASRRLVADDTGELFF
TRBV7-2	TRBJ2-5	NA	NA	13	TGTGCCAGCAAGAGAGGCCCACAAGAGACCCAGTACTTC	CASKRGPQETQYF
TRBV4-3	TRBJ1-1	NA	NA	14	TGCGCCAGCAGCCAAGATTCCCGAAGGCCTGGAGCTTTCTTT	CASSQDSRRPGAFF
TRBV19	TRBJ2-1	NA	NA	14	TGTGCCAGTAGTAGGGGCGAGACCTACAATGAGCAGTTCTTC	CASSRGETYNEQFF
TRBV12-3/TRBV12-4	TRBJ1-2	few	NA	12	TGTGCCAGCACCACAGGGAGCTATGGCTACACCTTC	CASTTGSYGYTF
TRBV9	TRBJ2-3	NA	NA	14	TGTGCCAGCGGCCGAACGGGCGGGGAAGATACGCAGTATTTT	CASGRTGGEDTQYF
TRBV12-3/TRBV12-4	TRBJ2-1	NA	TRBD1	13	TGTGCCAGCACCAGGGACAGACTTAATGAGCAGTTCTTC	CASTRDRLNEQFF
TRBV6-5	TRBJ2-4	NA	TRBD2	18	TGTGCCAGCAGGGCATCTAGCGGGAGGGCCGGGGGCAAAAACATTCAGTACTTC	CASRASSGRAGGKNIQYF
TRBV12-3/TRBV12-4	TRBJ1-2	few	TRBD1	14	TGTGCCAGCAGTTTGACAGGGACACGCTATGGCTACACCTTC	CASSLTGTRYGYTF
TRBV5-1	TRBJ1-6	few	NA	15	TGCGCCAGCAGCCCGTCTACCGACTATAATTCACCCCTCCACTTT	CASSPSTDYNSPLHF
TRBV12-3/TRBV12-4	TRBJ2-1	many	TRBD2	13	TGTGCCAGCAGTTTGGGCGGGAGGGGTTATCCGTTCTTC	CASSLGGRGYPFF
TRBV20-1	TRBJ2-5	many	TRBD2	16	TGCAGTGCTAGAGGTACCGGGACTAGCCGTGGAGAGACCCAGTACTTC	CSARGTGTSRGETQYF
TRBV3-1	TRBJ2-1	NA	TRBD2	14	TGTGCCAGCAGCCAAGGTAGACTAGCGGCTGAGCAGTTCTTC	CASSQGRLAAEQFF